This TCR beta chain was obtained from a study of memory CD4+ T cells and cytomegalovirus serostatus. Turning to this clone: Its antigen remains unknown.

TCRdb keeps only in-frame clones here, not all; method: immunoSEQ multiplex PCR. Of 55,000 to 65,000 clones listed, 81% were seen once; the top ten hold approximately 1.1%. This CDR3 contains 17 residues. Germline V gene sequence: CDR1 LNHDA, CDR2 SQIVND (reference sequence). With V trimmed by 5 bases and J by 5 bases, 14 bases remained unmatched. The sort gate was single viable CD3+CD4+CD8-CD45RO+ cells for memory CD4+ T cells. Serostatus was set by detecting CMV pp150, pp28, p38, p52 IgG. Positive selection with CD4 microbeads enriched total CD4+ T cells. Overall study findings and caveats: Repertoires predicted CMV serostatus with median bootstrapped AUC of approximately 0.95.

The specimen sequenced was memory CD4+ T cells from blood. This receptor was identified in an adult in good health and CMV-seronegative. This chain uses TRBV19 with TRBJ2-5, with 10 positions matching TRBD1. CDR3 protein: CASSAKGQGIFGETQYF. In nucleotides, the CDR3 is TGTGCCAGTAGTGCCAAGGGACAGGGGATCTTTGGGGAGACCCAGTACTTC.